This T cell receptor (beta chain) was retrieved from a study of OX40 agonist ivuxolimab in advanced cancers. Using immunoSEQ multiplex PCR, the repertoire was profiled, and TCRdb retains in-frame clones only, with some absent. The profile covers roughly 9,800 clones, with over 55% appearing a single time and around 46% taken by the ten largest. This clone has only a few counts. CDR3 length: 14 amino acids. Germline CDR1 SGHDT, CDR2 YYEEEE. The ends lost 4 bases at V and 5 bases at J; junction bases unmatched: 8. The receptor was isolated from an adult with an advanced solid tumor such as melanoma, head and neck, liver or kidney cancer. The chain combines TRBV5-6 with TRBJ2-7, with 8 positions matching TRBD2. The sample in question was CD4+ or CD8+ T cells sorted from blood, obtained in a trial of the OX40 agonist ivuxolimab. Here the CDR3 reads CASSPGGVRNEQYF. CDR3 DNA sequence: TGTGCCAGCAGCCCGGGGGGGGTCAGGAACGAGCAGTACTTC.